A selection of T cell receptor beta chains follows, all from one sample in a study of blood T cell repertoires in COVID-19. The data were produced by immunoSEQ multiplex PCR, yet TCRdb's version contains in-frame clones alone and is incomplete. The sample yields around 240,000 clones, about 80% seen once. Input material: peripheral blood. All receptors derive from a woman of 80 years or more with acute or convalescent COVID-19. Each CDR3 is given with its conserved first and last residue. The order of the fields is D gene, J gene, clone size, V gene, CDR3 protein, CDR3 DNA. A D gene is named only where the DNA matches it firmly. Expanded clones get a size class; other rows say once, few or many, or leave the size out.

NA TRBJ1-4 NA TRBV6-6 CASKIQALNEKLFF TGTGCCAGCAAGATACAGGCGCTTAATGAAAAACTGTTTTTT
TRBD2 TRBJ2-5 NA TRBV7-9 CASSRTTSGRFAETQYF TGTGCCAGCAGCAGAACAACTAGCGGGAGGTTTGCTGAGACCCAGTACTTC
NA TRBJ2-7 NA TRBV19 CASSNPGSRPYEQYF TGTGCCAGTAGTAATCCGGGGTCCCGACCCTACGAGCAGTACTTC
NA TRBJ1-5 NA TRBV4-2 CASSQAPREPQHF TGTGCCAGCAGCCAAGCTCCCCGGGAGCCCCAGCATTTT
TRBD2 TRBJ2-1 NA TRBV5-8 CASSVGLAGVSEQFF TGTGCCAGCAGCGTGGGACTAGCGGGAGTCAGCGAGCAGTTCTTC
NA TRBJ1-2 NA TRBV19 CASSLTNRVNGYTF TGTGCCAGTAGTCTCACGAATCGGGTCAACGGCTACACCTTC
TRBD2 TRBJ2-1 NA TRBV5-1 CASSLGSDGRVNEQFF TGCGCCAGCAGCTTGGGTTCTGACGGGAGGGTCAATGAGCAGTTCTTC
NA TRBJ1-5 NA TRBV6-5 CASSYGGGNSNQPQHF TGTGCCAGCAGTTACGGGGGGGGGAATAGCAATCAGCCCCAGCATTTT
NA TRBJ1-1 NA TRBV11-2 CASSLRGFRNTEAFF TGTGCCAGCAGCTTACGCGGTTTTAGGAACACTGAAGCTTTCTTT
TRBD2 TRBJ2-3 NA TRBV7-6 CASSVGLAGKNTDTQYF TGTGCCAGCAGCGTGGGACTAGCGGGAAAAAACACAGATACGCAGTATTTT
TRBD2 TRBJ2-1 NA TRBV7-8 CASSLALAGVNEQFF TGTGCCAGCAGCTTAGCTCTAGCGGGAGTTAATGAGCAGTTCTTC
TRBD1 TRBJ2-2 NA TRBV7-3 CASSLQGWTGELFF TGTGCCAGCAGTCTACAGGGGTGGACCGGGGAGCTGTTTTTT
TRBD1 TRBJ1-4 NA TRBV5-1 CASSLGGQGAQREKLFF TGCGCCAGCAGCTTGGGGGGACAGGGGGCGCAAAGGGAAAAACTGTTTTTT
NA TRBJ2-5 few TRBV7-9 CASSLASRFETQYF TGTGCCAGCAGCTTAGCCTCTAGATTCGAGACCCAGTACTTC
TRBD1 TRBJ2-4 NA TRBV2 CASRDRAEAKNIQYF TGTGCCAGCAGGGACAGGGCGGAGGCCAAAAACATTCAGTACTTC
NA TRBJ2-1 NA TRBV29-1 CSVEGLQREQFF TGCAGCGTTGAAGGACTACAAAGGGAGCAGTTCTTC
NA TRBJ1-2 NA TRBV10-2 CASSEGRYYGYTF TGCGCCAGCAGTGAGGGCAGGTACTATGGCTACACCTTC
TRBD1 TRBJ1-5 NA TRBV5-6 CASSAVRDRVNQPQHF TGTGCCAGCAGCGCCGTCCGGGACAGGGTCAATCAGCCCCAGCATTTT
TRBD2 TRBJ2-1 NA TRBV28 CASSIPGLASNEQFF TGTGCCAGCAGTATACCGGGACTAGCAAGCAATGAGCAGTTCTTC
NA TRBJ1-1 once TRBV4-3 CASSPEEDTEAFF TGCGCCAGCAGCCCAGAGGAGGACACTGAAGCTTTCTTT
TRBD1 TRBJ2-1 NA TRBV13 CASSDAGTGRNEQFF TGTGCCAGCAGCGACGCCGGGACAGGGCGAAATGAGCAGTTCTTC
NA TRBJ1-6 once TRBV2 CASRWTVLGSPLHF TGTGCCAGCAGGTGGACAGTTCTTGGGTCACCCCTCCACTTT
NA TRBJ1-2 NA TRBV7-2 CASSTGGQVVRGYTF TGTGCCAGCAGCACCGGGGGGCAGGTAGTACGAGGCTACACCTTC
NA TRBJ1-2 NA TRBV5-6 CASSLGESNYGYTF TGTGCCAGCAGCTTGGGGGAGTCTAACTATGGCTACACCTTC
NA TRBJ1-2 once TRBV28 CASSAPGLGGYTF TGTGCCAGCAGTGCGCCAGGGCTCGGTGGCTACACCTTC
TRBD1 TRBJ2-4 NA TRBV18 CASSPPNQGEGNIQYF TGTGCCAGCTCACCACCGAACCAGGGGGAAGGTAACATTCAGTACTTC
NA TRBJ1-1 NA TRBV21-1 CASSQGCTEAFF TGTGCCAGCAGCCAGGGATGCACTGAAGCTTTCTTT
NA TRBJ1-3 NA TRBV5-1 CASSHEQGSGNTIYF TGCGCCAGCAGCCACGAACAGGGTTCTGGAAACACCATATATTTT
TRBD2 TRBJ2-2 NA TRBV7-9 CASSEGLARDGELFF TGTGCCAGCAGCGAGGGACTAGCCCGGGACGGGGAGCTGTTTTTT
NA TRBJ1-4 NA TRBV5-4 CASSLGGAGRGEKLFF TGTGCCAGCAGCTTGGGGGGTGCAGGGCGAGGTGAAAAACTGTTTTTT
NA TRBJ2-7 NA TRBV11-2 CASSLVRGSYEQYF TGTGCCAGCAGCTTAGTCAGGGGATCATACGAGCAGTACTTC
NA TRBJ1-1 NA TRBV7-8 CASSFSSNTEAFF TGTGCCAGCAGCTTCTCTTCGAACACTGAAGCTTTCTTT
TRBD1 TRBJ2-7 NA TRBV28 CASGTAPIYEQYF TGTGCCAGCGGGACAGCCCCAATCTACGAGCAGTACTTC
NA TRBJ1-2 NA TRBV3-1/TRBV3-2 CASSQELMWPGDGYTF TGTGCCAGCAGCCAAGAGCTCATGTGGCCAGGGGATGGCTACACCTTC
TRBD1 TRBJ2-7 NA TRBV5-4 CASSLTGVSYEQYF TGTGCCAGCAGCTTGACAGGGGTCTCCTACGAGCAGTACTTC
NA TRBJ1-2 NA TRBV7-9 CASSILGGDYGYTF TGTGCCAGCAGCATATTGGGAGGGGACTATGGCTACACCTTC
TRBD2 TRBJ2-1 NA TRBV2 CASSQLAGGNNEQFF TGTGCCAGCAGCCAACTAGCGGGGGGGAACAATGAGCAGTTCTTC
NA TRBJ1-3 NA TRBV19 CASRSISRGYISGNTIYF TGTGCCAGTAGGTCAATCAGTCGGGGGTACATCTCTGGAAACACCATATATTTT
TRBD2 TRBJ2-1 NA TRBV28 CASSPHGEGFSNEQFF TGTGCCAGCAGTCCCCATGGGGAGGGTTTCAGCAATGAGCAGTTCTTC
TRBD2 TRBJ2-1 once TRBV4-2 CASSQDGAGTSLYNEQFF TGTGCCAGCAGCCAAGATGGGGCGGGGACTAGCCTCTACAATGAGCAGTTCTTC
NA TRBJ1-3 NA TRBV9 CASSPRDFSGNTIYF TGTGCCAGCAGCCCCAGGGACTTCTCTGGAAACACCATATATTTT
TRBD1 TRBJ1-1 NA TRBV9 CASSVGTGAPLNTEAFF TGTGCCAGCAGCGTAGGGACAGGGGCGCCTCTGAACACTGAAGCTTTCTTT
NA TRBJ2-4 NA TRBV9 CASSPGFFSKNIQYF TGTGCCAGCAGCCCCGGTTTCTTCTCCAAAAACATTCAGTACTTC
NA TRBJ1-5 NA TRBV7-8 CASSLAQGQPQHF TGTGCCAGCAGCTTAGCACAGGGTCAGCCCCAGCATTTT
NA TRBJ1-2 few TRBV14 CASSRGVFNYGYTF TGTGCCAGCAGCCGCGGGGTCTTTAACTATGGCTACACCTTC
TRBD2 TRBJ2-1 NA TRBV4-1 CASSQDLPAGPYNEQFF TGCGCCAGCAGCCAAGATCTCCCAGCGGGACCCTACAATGAGCAGTTCTTC
TRBD2 TRBJ2-1 NA TRBV5-8 CASSLIAGVGYNEQFF TGTGCCAGCAGCTTGATCGCGGGAGTAGGCTACAATGAGCAGTTCTTC
NA TRBJ1-2 NA TRBV7-2 CASSFQGEDYGYTF TGTGCCAGCAGCTTTCAAGGGGAGGACTATGGCTACACCTTC
TRBD1 TRBJ1-6 few TRBV4-1 CASSSRDRGLSYNSPLHF TGCGCCAGCAGCTCTCGGGACAGGGGCCTCTCCTATAATTCACCCCTCCACTTT
NA TRBJ2-1 NA TRBV7-6 CASSFSPSPNNEQFF TGTGCCAGCAGCTTTAGCCCCTCACCTAACAATGAGCAGTTCTTC
TRBD2 TRBJ2-3 few TRBV15 CATSRTGTSGSTDTQYF TGTGCCACCAGCAGAACCGGGACTAGCGGGAGCACAGATACGCAGTATTTT
TRBD2 TRBJ2-7 NA TRBV19 CASSLYSGETYEQYF TGTGCCAGTAGTCTCTATAGCGGGGAGACCTACGAGCAGTACTTC
NA TRBJ1-3 NA TRBV2 CASLRLGGNTIYF TGTGCCAGCCTCAGGCTTGGCGGAAACACCATATATTTT
NA TRBJ2-1 NA TRBV2 CASMPAGFNEQFF TGTGCCAGCATGCCGGCAGGTTTCAATGAGCAGTTCTTC
TRBD1 TRBJ2-7 few TRBV30 CAWTRGLSGQGRNEQYF TGTGCCTGGACCCGCGGTTTGTCGGGACAGGGAAGAAACGAGCAGTACTTC
TRBD1 TRBJ1-1 NA TRBV6-5 CASRWNRGNTEAFF TGTGCCAGCAGGTGGAACAGGGGGAACACTGAAGCTTTCTTT
NA TRBJ2-1 NA TRBV7-2 CASSSGFPPYNEQFF TGTGCCAGCAGCTCGGGATTTCCCCCCTACAATGAGCAGTTCTTC
TRBD1 TRBJ1-2 NA TRBV7-2 CASSSGTGVRRGYTF TGTGCCAGCAGCTCCGGGACAGGGGTTCGGCGAGGCTACACCTTC
TRBD2 TRBJ2-5 NA TRBV9 CASSVAGGHQETQYF TGTGCCAGCAGCGTCGCGGGGGGCCACCAAGAGACCCAGTACTTC